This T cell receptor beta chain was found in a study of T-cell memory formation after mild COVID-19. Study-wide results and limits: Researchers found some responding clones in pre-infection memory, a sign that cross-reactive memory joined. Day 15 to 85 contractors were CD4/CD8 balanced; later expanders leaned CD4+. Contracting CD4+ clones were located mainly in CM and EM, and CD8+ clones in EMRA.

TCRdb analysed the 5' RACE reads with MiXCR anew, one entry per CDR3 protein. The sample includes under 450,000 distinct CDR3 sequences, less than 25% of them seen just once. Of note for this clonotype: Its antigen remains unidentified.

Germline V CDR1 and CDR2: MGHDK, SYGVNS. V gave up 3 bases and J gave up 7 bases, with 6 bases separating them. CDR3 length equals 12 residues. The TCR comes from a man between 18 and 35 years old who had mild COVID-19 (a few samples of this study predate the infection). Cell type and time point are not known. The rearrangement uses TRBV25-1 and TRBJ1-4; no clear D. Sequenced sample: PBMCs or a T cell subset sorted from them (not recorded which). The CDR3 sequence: CASSDRGEKLFF. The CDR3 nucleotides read TGTGCCAGCAGTGACCGAGGTGAAAAACTGTTTTTT.